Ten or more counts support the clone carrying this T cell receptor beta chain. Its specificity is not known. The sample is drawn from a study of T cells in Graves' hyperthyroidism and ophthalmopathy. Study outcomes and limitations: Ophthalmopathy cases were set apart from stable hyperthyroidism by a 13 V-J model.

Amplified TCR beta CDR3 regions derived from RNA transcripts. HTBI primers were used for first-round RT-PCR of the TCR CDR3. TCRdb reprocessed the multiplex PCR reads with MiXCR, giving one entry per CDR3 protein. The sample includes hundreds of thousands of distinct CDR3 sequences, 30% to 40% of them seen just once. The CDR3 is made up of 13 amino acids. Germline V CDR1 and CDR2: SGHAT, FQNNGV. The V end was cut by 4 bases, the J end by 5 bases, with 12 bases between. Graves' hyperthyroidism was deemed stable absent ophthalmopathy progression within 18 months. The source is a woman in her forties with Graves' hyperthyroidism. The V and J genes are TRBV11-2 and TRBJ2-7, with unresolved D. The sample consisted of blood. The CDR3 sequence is CASSSQPRNEQYF. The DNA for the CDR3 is TGTGCCAGCAGCTCCCAGCCCCGGAACGAGCAGTACTTC.